This T cell receptor (beta chain) was observed in a study of blood T cell repertoires in COVID-19 (dated by TCRdb to about 2020). For the study in its entirety: Samples covering the acute and convalescent phases of COVID-19 were provided by collaborators in the United States, Italy and Spain. The material from the prospective study consisted of cDNA or gDNA derived from T cells, B-cell-depleted T cells, or PBMCs. The dataset comprised deeply sampled blood TCRbeta repertoires from subjects exposed to, actively infected with, or recovered from COVID-19. The repertoires were released in a freely available public database meant as a resource for research on the immune response to SARS-CoV-2. Samples were obtained from the ongoing ImmuneRACE study (first 160 participants) and from 1,254 subjects provided by 6 global collaborators. Nearly every sample came with metadata listing a de-identified subject ID, COVID-19 status, age in years and sex. HLA class I and class II types, where available, came from metadata supplied by the sample provider rather than from assay-based typing.

The paper's findings and limits, for the study overall: How much clinical and demographic metadata was included differed by source and by participant, and the metadata was provided uncurated.

TCRbeta CDR3 regions were amplified from genomic DNA using the immunoSEQ Assay, a bias-controlled multiplex PCR. Per the authors' processing: The number of nucleated cells in each sample was estimated by amplification of reference gene primers within the assay. Sequence reads were collapsed and filtered to measure the absolute abundance of every unique TCRbeta CDR3 rearrangement. For each sample, productive Simpson clonality was calculated by taking the square root of Simpson's diversity index across productive rearrangements. TCRdb re-hosts the immuneACCESS table, in-frame sequences only. Its copies lack some clones; in the studies checked, an unresolved V gene accounts for under half of them, and the cause for the rest is not known. The DNA gave D and trimming, while V, J and clone size come from that table. The sample contains approximately 190,000 clones, around nine tenths of them found a single time. The ten largest clones take up roughly 6% of the sample.

There are 14 amino acids in the CDR3, from cysteine to phenylalanine inclusive. The CDR3 DNA has 42 bases and is translated from base 1. Sequences SGHRS (CDR1) and YFSETQ (CDR2) are obtained from the germline V gene. Trimming costs V 4 bases and J 0 bases, and their ends lie 8 bases apart. The collaborating institutions used their own protocols to collect whole blood in K2EDTA tubes. For TCRbeta analysis, collaborator samples were shipped as frozen whole blood, as isolated PBMCs, or as DNA extracted from either sample type. Regarding this clone: No cognate antigen has been identified for it. Within one base of it there is no much larger clone, and no base qualities were kept.

The chain is encoded by TRBV5-1 joined to TRBJ2-1; tentative D gene TRBD1, with 5 bases matching. The clonotype comes from a man aged 40-55 years with active or convalescent COVID-19. Material: peripheral blood. The CDR3 protein: CASSQGNSYNEQFF. The DNA reads TGCGCCAGCAGCCAGGGTAACTCCTACAATGAGCAGTTCTTC.